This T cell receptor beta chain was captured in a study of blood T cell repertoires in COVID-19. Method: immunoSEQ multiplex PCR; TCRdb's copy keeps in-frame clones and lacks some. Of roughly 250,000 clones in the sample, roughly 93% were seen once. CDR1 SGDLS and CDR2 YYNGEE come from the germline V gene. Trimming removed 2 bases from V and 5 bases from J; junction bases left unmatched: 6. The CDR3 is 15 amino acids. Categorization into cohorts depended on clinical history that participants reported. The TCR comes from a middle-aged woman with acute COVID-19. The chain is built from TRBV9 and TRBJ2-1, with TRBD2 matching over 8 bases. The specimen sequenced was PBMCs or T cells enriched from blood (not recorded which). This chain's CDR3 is CASSVSGINNNEQFF. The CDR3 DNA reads TGTGCCAGCAGCGTTAGCGGGATAAATAACAATGAGCAGTTCTTC.